Presented here are 21 T cell receptor beta chains from one specimen sequenced in a study of shared clonotypes between healthy human individuals. Naive CD8 cells were CD45RO-negative, positively selected for CCR7, excluding terminally differentiated effector memory CD45RA+ cells. Assay: immunoSEQ multiplex PCR; the TCRdb copy retains only in-frame clones and omits some. Among 500,000 to 700,000 clones listed, approximately 95% were seen once. Material for sequencing was naive CD8+ T cells sorted from blood. The receptors shown here come from a woman under 40 in good health.

J is TRBJ2-7 and V is TRBV28; either TRBD1 or TRBD2 may supply D (5 bases each). The CDR3 runs 15 residues. Trimming pared 2 bases from V and 6 bases from J, leaving 17 bases between. Germline CDR1 is MDHEN and CDR2 is SYDVKM. The CDR3 nucleotides are TGTGCCAGCAGTTTAAGGCAGGGACCGTCCGGCGAGCAGTACTTC. It yields the protein CASSLRQGPSGEQYF. The whole variable domain, filled in from reference TRBV28 and TRBJ2-7, reads DVKVTQSSRYLVKRTGEKVFLECVQDMDHENMFWYRQDPGLGLRLIYFSYDVKMKEKGDIPEGYSVSREKKERFSLILESASTNQTSMYLCASSLRQGPSGEQYFGPGTRLTVT.

The chain is built from TRBV7-6 and TRBJ2-1; TRBD2 might be the D (6 bases). Per the germline V gene, CDR1 is SGHVS and CDR2 is FNYEAQ. This CDR3 spans 16 amino acids. Trimming stripped 2 bases from V and 8 bases from J, with 19 bases between. The CDR3 sequence is CASSLLSRWGGDEQFF. CDR3 nucleotides: TGTGCCAGCAGCTTACTTTCACGCTGGGGAGGCGATGAGCAGTTCTTC.

The chain recombines TRBV5-1 with TRBJ2-1; maybe TRBD2 (5 bases). Germline CDR1 and CDR2: SGHRS and YFSETQ. The V end was cut by 4 bases, the J end by 8 bases, with 13 bases between. The CDR3 spans 13 residues. In nucleotides, the CDR3 is TGCGCCAGCAGCAGCACTAGTTTTCATGAGCAGTTCTTC. The encoded protein is CASSSTSFHEQFF.

CDR3 sequence reads: CASSPRGANTGELFF. The CDR3 DNA sequence: TGTGCCAGCAGCCCGCGCGGTGCGAACACCGGGGAGCTGTTTTTT. The chain carries TRBV14 and TRBJ2-2, with D unresolved. Germline V gives CDR1 SGHDN, CDR2 FVKESK. Trimming left V 4 bases short and J 0 bases short, with 9 bases between. The CDR3 loop spans 15 amino acids.

The chain carries TRBV5-6 and TRBJ2-2; the D is unclear. V lost 5 bases to trimming and J lost 7 bases, with 12 bases between them. This CDR3 comprises 13 residues. Germline V gene sequence: CDR1 SGHDT, CDR2 YYEEEE. This CDR3 is CASRVGLGGELFF. In DNA, the CDR3 is TGTGCCAGCAGAGTGGGCCTTGGCGGGGAGCTGTTTTTT. Looking up the rest from reference TRBV5-6 and TRBJ2-2 gives the full variable domain: DAGVTQSPTHLIKTRGQQVTLRCSPKSGHDTVSWYQQALGQGPQFIFQYYEEEERQRGNFPDRFSGHQFPNYSSELNVNALLLGDSALYLCASRVGLGGELFFGEGSRLTVL.

The V and J genes are TRBV2 and TRBJ2-2; D remains unclear. Germline V gene sequence: CDR1 SNHLY, CDR2 FYNNEI. The CDR3 totals 14 residues. The V and J ends lost 8 bases and 4 bases respectively, with 14 bases between them. The CDR3 DNA reads as TGTGCCAGCGGTCAAGGGTTCGGCACCGGGGAGCTGTTTTTT. It is translated as CASGQGFGTGELFF.

The rearrangement uses TRBV2 and TRBJ2-3; 9 nucleotides line up with TRBD2. The CDR3 is made up of 17 amino acids. CDR1 SNHLY and CDR2 FYNNEI come from the germline V gene. The J segment lost 3 bases and the V segment lost 7 bases, leaving 14 bases of the junction unmatched. This CDR3 reads CASTPHLASGITDTQYF. The CDR3 coding sequence is TGTGCCAGCACCCCCCACTTGGCTAGCGGGATAACAGATACGCAGTATTTT.

The gene calls are TRBV27 and TRBJ2-1; 7 positions agree with TRBD2. CDR1 MNHEY and CDR2 SMNVEV come from the germline V gene (reference sequence). The CDR3 has 14 residues. The ends lost 6 bases at V and 1 base at J; junction bases unmatched: 3. The CDR3 bases are TGTGCCAGCAGCCGTAGCGGGTCCTACAATGAGCAGTTCTTC. It codes for CASSRSGSYNEQFF.

The rearrangement links TRBV7-9 to TRBJ2-1; TRBD1 aligns across 10 bases. Germline CDR1 reads SEHNR; CDR2 reads FQNEAQ (reference sequence). CDR3 length equals 15 residues. With 3 bases clipped from V and 2 bases from J, the junction kept 1 base outside the gene matches. CDR3 loop: CASSFGQGAYNEQFF. CDR3 bases: TGTGCCAGCAGCTTCGGACAGGGGGCCTACAATGAGCAGTTCTTC.

This chain connects TRBV7-9 to TRBJ2-3; 8 positions match TRBD1. J lost 0 bases, V lost 4 bases, and 3 bases had no gene match. The CDR3 runs to 15 residues. The V gene's germline CDR1 is SEHNR and CDR2 FQNEAQ (reference sequence). DNA of the CDR3: TGTGCCAGCAGCTCCGGGACAGGAAGCACAGATACGCAGTATTTT. This encodes CASSSGTGSTDTQYF. The entire variable domain, with the rest obtained from reference TRBV7-9 and TRBJ2-3, is as follows: DTGVSQNPRHKITKRGQNVTFRCDPISEHNRLYWYRQTLGQGPEFLTYFQNEAQLEKSRLLSDRFSAERPKGSFSTLEIQRTEQGDSAMYLCASSSGTGSTDTQYFGPGTRLTVL.

This rearrangement joins TRBV30 to TRBJ2-1; unclear D gene. CDR1 and CDR2 from the germline V gene are GTSNPN and SVGIG (reference sequence). The CDR3 is 13 residues long. V shed 7 bases and J shed 5 bases, with 15 bases lying between them. CDR3 protein: CASKTAFHNEQFF. The CDR3 region has the DNA TGTGCCTCGAAGACTGCGTTCCACAATGAGCAGTTCTTC.

CDR3 region: CASSQGEGYEKLFF. CDR3 bases: TGTGCCAGCAGCCAAGGGGAAGGGTATGAAAAACTGTTTTTT. The rearrangement joins TRBV9 to TRBJ1-4; the D gene is possibly TRBD1 (5 bases). Trimming removed 4 bases from V and 6 bases from J, with 13 bases in between. This CDR3 is 14 amino acids long. CDR1 SGDLS and CDR2 YYNGEE come from the germline V gene.

The chain links TRBV7-2 to TRBJ1-3; D perhaps matches TRBD1 (6 bases). The germline gives CDR1 SGHTA, CDR2 FQGNSA. The CDR3 consists of 15 residues. V lost 2 bases and J 2 bases, leaving 10 bases between the germline ends. In nucleotides, the CDR3 is TGTGCCAGCAGCTTACTTTCAGGGGCTGGAAACACCATATATTTT. It encodes CASSLLSGAGNTIYF.

As to this clone: Other DNA sequences within the sample encode an identical CDR3. This chain uses TRBV12-5 with TRBJ2-1; 12 positions match TRBD2. After removal of 5 bases from V and 5 bases from J, the junction contained 4 bases not matched to a gene. CDR3 length equals 15 residues. Germline assignment: CDR1 LGHNT and CDR2 FRNRAP. CDR3 region: CASGLGLAGNNEQFF. CDR3 in DNA: TGTGCTAGTGGTCTCGGACTAGCGGGGAACAATGAGCAGTTCTTC.

The V call is TRBV7-2, the J call TRBJ2-6; 7 bases are shared with TRBD1. Germline assignment: CDR1 SGHTA and CDR2 FQGNSA. This CDR3 comprises 17 residues. V trimming: 2 bases; J trimming: 2 bases; junction bases outside the gene matches: 6. The CDR3: CASSLLIGQAGANVLTF. CDR3 nucleotide sequence: TGTGCCAGCAGCTTATTAATAGGACAGGCTGGGGCCAACGTCCTGACTTTC.

The rearrangement links TRBV14 to TRBJ2-4; 11 nucleotides line up with TRBD2. Per the germline V gene, CDR1 is SGHDN and CDR2 is FVKESK. The CDR3 is 18 amino acids. The trim removed 1 base at V and 3 bases at J, leaving 8 bases unmatched. In DNA, the CDR3 is TGTGCCAGCAGCCAAGGACTAGCGGGATACTACGGCAAAAACATTCAGTACTTC. It is translated as CASSQGLAGYYGKNIQYF.

In this sample, this clone turned up once. CDR3 protein: CASSEMSPEAFF. The CDR3 region has the DNA TGTGCCAGCAGTGAAATGTCCCCAGAAGCTTTCTTT. The chain has TRBV2 and TRBJ1-1, with D hard to call. Germline CDR1 reads SNHLY; CDR2 reads FYNNEI. The V end lost 2 bases, the J end lost 8 bases, and 9 bases lay between the germline ends. CDR3 length equals 12 residues.

The chain carries TRBV4-1 and TRBJ2-3, with 12 nucleotides matching TRBD2. The V segment lost 2 bases and the J segment 3 bases; nucleotides outside the gene matches: 6. Germline CDR1 is MGHRA and CDR2 is YSYEKL. The CDR3 has 17 residues. DNA of the CDR3: TGCGCCAGCAGCCAAATCCCCACTAGCGGGAGGACAGATACGCAGTATTTT. As protein: CASSQIPTSGRTDTQYF.

Note on this clone: In the same sample, other DNA sequences code for this CDR3. V is TRBV5-6 and J is TRBJ1-3, with unresolved D. The germline CDR1 and CDR2 sequences are SGHDT and YYEEEE. The CDR3 runs to 14 residues. The germline V and J ends were trimmed by 0 bases and 1 base, with 5 bases remaining between them. CDR3 DNA: TGTGCCAGCAGCTTGGGGGGTTCTGGAAACACCATATATTTT. It encodes CASSLGGSGNTIYF.

This clone has only a few counts. This same CDR3 is encoded by further DNA sequences in the sample. This chain uses TRBV27 with TRBJ2-7; TRBD2 matches 10 bases. Trimming at V came to 5 bases and at J to 0 bases, leaving 4 bases not matched to a gene. This CDR3 region has 15 residues. The V gene's germline CDR1 is MNHEY and CDR2 SMNVEV (reference sequence). The CDR3 loop is CASSPGTSASYEQYF. The CDR3 DNA sequence: TGTGCCAGCAGTCCCGGGACTAGCGCCTCCTACGAGCAGTACTTC.

This sequence joins TRBV18 and TRBJ2-2; D not certain. Germline V lookup: CDR1 KGHSH, CDR2 LQKENI. The CDR3 consists of 15 residues. V gave up 2 bases and J gave up 2 bases, with 9 bases separating them. The CDR3 sequence: CASSPSGYNTGELFF. The CDR3 nucleotides read TGTGCCAGCTCACCATCAGGTTACAACACCGGGGAGCTGTTTTTT.